This T cell receptor beta chain originates from a study of OX40 agonist ivuxolimab in advanced cancers. Concerning the study at large: Ivuxolimab was an agonistic, fully human IgG2 monoclonal antibody directed against OX40 (CD134), a costimulatory receptor. Intravenous ivuxolimab was administered to patients every 2 weeks at six dose levels: 0.01, 0.1, 0.3, 1.5, 3 and 10 mg/kg. Of the 50 to 55 dose-escalation patients, hepatocellular carcinoma was present in approximately 20, melanoma in approximately 15, renal cell carcinoma in 9 and head and neck cancer in 9. In the dose-escalation cohort, approximately 83% of patients were male, and the mean age was 60 years with a range of roughly 20 to 85. Prior anti-PD-1, anti-PD-L1 or anti-CTLA-4 therapy was permitted, and about 40% of dose-escalation patients had received checkpoint inhibitors. Partial responses occurred in three dose-escalation patients, of whom one had hepatocellular carcinoma and two had cutaneous melanoma. The purpose of peripheral TCRbeta sequencing was to test whether ivuxolimab changed TCR sequence diversity and led to clonal T-cell expansion. The paper reports the monotherapy dose-escalation portion (N of about 52 patients) of the phase I ivuxolimab trial. Overall study outcomes, separate from this receptor: On average, CD8+ T cells showed more expanded clones than CD4+ T cells after ivuxolimab. Which antigens the clonally expanded peripheral T cells were specific for was not determined. At doses from 0.1 to 3.0 mg/kg, clonal expansion was seen in both CD4+ and CD8+ blood T cells between baseline and week 6. In the 0.1-3.0 mg/kg groups, partial responders were among the patients with the lowest normalized peripheral clonal expansion, particularly in CD8+ T cells. Low levels of normalized T-cell clonal expansion were also shown by some nonresponding patients.

CDR1 KGHSH and CDR2 LQKENI are derived from the germline V gene. V is pared back by 3 bases and J by 4 bases, with 6 bases lying between the germline termini. Reading from cysteine to phenylalanine, the CDR3 counts 12 amino acids. Only the CDR3 DNA stays, 36 bases, in frame from base 1. Genomic DNA was isolated from the sorted cells so that the TCRbeta CDR3 region could be sequenced. The immunoSEQ Assay was used to sequence the TCRbeta CDR3 regions. TCRdb carries this immuneACCESS record with in-frame sequences only. Its versions omit some clonotypes, under half of them owing to an unresolved V gene in the studies checked, with the rest unexplained. For this sample there are tens of thousands of clones; 80% to 85% appear just once. The ten largest clones represent roughly 30% of the sample. Comment on this clone: The clone's antigen remains unknown. Base qualities are not provided; no much larger clone lies one nucleotide away.

Patients with a history of autoimmune disease or receiving systemic immunosuppression were excluded from the trial. In every dose cohort, peripheral blood was drawn for TCR sequencing at baseline, cycle 4 day 1, and cycle 7 day 1. Samples were obtained from an open-label, multicenter, first-in-human phase I dose-escalation trial of ivuxolimab. The trial enrolled adults with locally advanced or metastatic head and neck squamous cell, hepatocellular, melanoma or renal cell carcinoma. Before TCR sequencing, CD4+ T cells and CD8+ T cells from peripheral blood were sorted into separate populations. The receptor was isolated from an adult with an advanced solid tumor such as melanoma, head and neck, liver or kidney cancer. The sequence joins TRBV18 to TRBJ2-5; the D gene assignment is ambiguous. The input for sequencing was CD4+ or CD8+ T cells sorted from blood, taken in a trial of the OX40 agonist ivuxolimab. CDR3 reads: CASSPSGETQYF. The DNA sequence is TGTGCCAGCTCACCCTCAGGAGAGACCCAGTACTTC.